This T cell receptor beta chain was recorded in a study of cytomegalovirus exposure and HLA in healthy donors. Background on the study: As an earlier analysis found, roughly 180 million T cells yielded about 120 million unique TCR beta sequences.

The study ran its PCR with 60 Vbeta and 13 Jbeta primers. Data came from immunoSEQ multiplex PCR; TCRdb stores just in-frame clones and leaves some out. The sample has about 200,000 clones. With 3 bases removed from V and 3 bases from J, the gap between germline ends came to 12 bases. The CDR3 runs to 14 residues. Germline CDR1 and CDR2: MDHEN and SYDVKM. This TCR derives from a man between 25 and 39 years old in good health and CMV-seronegative. The chain recombines TRBV28 with TRBJ2-7, with D maybe TRBD1 (5 bases). Sequenced: PBMCs. The CDR3 here is CASSLGQYLYEQYF. The CDR3 nucleotides are TGTGCCAGCAGTTTGGGGCAGTACCTCTACGAGCAGTACTTC.